This passage covers 5 T cell receptor beta chains from one sample sequenced in a study of vaccination effects on CD4 cells after COVID-19. Antigen-specific CD4+ T cell clonotypes were called by their expansion after viral peptide-pool culture in ViraFEST. Upon completion of more than eight days in culture, CD4+ T cells were isolated. This person's SARS-CoV-2 infection, confirmed by PCR, occurred between March and December 2020. Each participant was given two doses of one vaccine (BNT162b2 or mRNA-1273). The table came from immunoSEQ multiplex PCR; TCRdb's copy has only in-frame clones and leaves some out. Here the sample spans more than 13,000 clones, about 70% being singletons. Their antigen targets remain unknown. The sample in question was CD4+ T cells from PBMCs cultured with HCoV-NL63 spike peptides, obtained after COVID-19 vaccination. The receptor source for this set is a human donor who had a prior SARS-CoV-2 infection.

This clone was counted only a few times. The chain employs TRBV7-9 and TRBJ2-5; 7 nucleotides agree with TRBD2. Germline values: CDR1 SEHNR, CDR2 FQNEAQ (reference sequence). J was trimmed by 5 bases and V by 5 bases; bases with no gene match: 5. The CDR3 totals 13 residues. CDR3 in amino acids: CASSPTSSETQYF. Here the CDR3 DNA reads TGTGCCAGCAGCCCGACTAGCTCGGAGACCCAGTACTTC.

This chain uses TRBV4-2 with TRBJ1-5; 9 bases are a match to TRBD1. With 3 bases clipped from V and 3 bases from J, the junction kept 12 bases outside the gene matches. Germline CDR1 and CDR2: LGHNA and YNFKEQ. The CDR3 has 18 residues. The CDR3 bases are TGTGCCAGCAGCCAGACCGGGACAGGGTTCTTGGACAATCAGCCCCAGCATTTT. Protein product: CASSQTGTGFLDNQPQHF.

The chain couples TRBV7-9 to TRBJ2-5; D is possibly TRBD1 (7 bases). CDR3 length: 13 amino acids. CDR1 is SEHNR, CDR2 FQNEAQ, per germline (reference sequence). The V end was cut by 6 bases, the J end by 5 bases, with 13 bases between. The CDR3: CASRPRGRETQYF. The CDR3 region has the DNA TGTGCCAGCAGGCCCAGGGGGAGGGAGACCCAGTACTTC.

The chain employs TRBV24-1 and TRBJ2-3; TRBD2 is a possible D gene (5 bases). This CDR3 is built from 13 residues. The germline gives CDR1 KGHDR, CDR2 SFDVKD. V was cut by 2 bases and J by 8 bases, with 10 bases left in between. Here the CDR3 DNA reads TGTGCCACCAGTGATTCGCCCGCGGGTACGCAGTATTTT. Translating it yields CATSDSPAGTQYF.

This sequence joins TRBV9 and TRBJ2-2, with D perhaps matching TRBD1 (7 bases). Germline CDR1 SGDLS, CDR2 YYNGEE. The V gene lost 3 bases and the J gene lost 0 bases, with 12 bases spanning the gap. The CDR3 runs to 16 residues. CDR3 coding DNA: TGTGCCAGCAGCGACCCCAGGGGGGCGAACACCGGGGAGCTGTTTTTT. It codes for CASSDPRGANTGELFF.